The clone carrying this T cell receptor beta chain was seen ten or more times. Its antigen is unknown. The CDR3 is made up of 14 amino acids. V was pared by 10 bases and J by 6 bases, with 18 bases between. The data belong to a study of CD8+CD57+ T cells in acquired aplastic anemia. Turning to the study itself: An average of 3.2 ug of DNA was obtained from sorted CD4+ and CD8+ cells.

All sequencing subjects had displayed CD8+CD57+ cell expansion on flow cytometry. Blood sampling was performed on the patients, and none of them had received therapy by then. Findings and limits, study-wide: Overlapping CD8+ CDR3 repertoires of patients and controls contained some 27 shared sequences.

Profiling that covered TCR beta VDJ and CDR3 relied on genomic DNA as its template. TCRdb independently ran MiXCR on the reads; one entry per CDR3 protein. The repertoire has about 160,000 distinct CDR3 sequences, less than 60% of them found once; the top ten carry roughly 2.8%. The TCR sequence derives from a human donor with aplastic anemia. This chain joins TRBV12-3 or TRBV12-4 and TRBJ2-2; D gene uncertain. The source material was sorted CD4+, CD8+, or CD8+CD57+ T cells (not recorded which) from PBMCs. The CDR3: CATQEYGSSGELFF. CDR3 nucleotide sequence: TGTGCCACCCAAGAATATGGGTCATCCGGGGAGCTGTTTTTT.